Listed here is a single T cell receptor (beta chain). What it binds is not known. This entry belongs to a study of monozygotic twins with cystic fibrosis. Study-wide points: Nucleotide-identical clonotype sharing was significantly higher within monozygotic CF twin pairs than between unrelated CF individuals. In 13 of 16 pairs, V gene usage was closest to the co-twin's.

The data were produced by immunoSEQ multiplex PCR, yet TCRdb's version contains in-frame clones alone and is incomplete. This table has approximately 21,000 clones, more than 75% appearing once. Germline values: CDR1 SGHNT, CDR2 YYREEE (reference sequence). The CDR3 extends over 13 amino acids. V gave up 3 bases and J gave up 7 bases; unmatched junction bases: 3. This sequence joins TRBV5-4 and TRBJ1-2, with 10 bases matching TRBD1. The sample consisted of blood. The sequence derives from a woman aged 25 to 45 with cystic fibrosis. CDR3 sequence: CASSSWTGGGYTF. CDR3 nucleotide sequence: TGTGCCAGCAGCTCATGGACAGGGGGTGGCTACACCTTC.